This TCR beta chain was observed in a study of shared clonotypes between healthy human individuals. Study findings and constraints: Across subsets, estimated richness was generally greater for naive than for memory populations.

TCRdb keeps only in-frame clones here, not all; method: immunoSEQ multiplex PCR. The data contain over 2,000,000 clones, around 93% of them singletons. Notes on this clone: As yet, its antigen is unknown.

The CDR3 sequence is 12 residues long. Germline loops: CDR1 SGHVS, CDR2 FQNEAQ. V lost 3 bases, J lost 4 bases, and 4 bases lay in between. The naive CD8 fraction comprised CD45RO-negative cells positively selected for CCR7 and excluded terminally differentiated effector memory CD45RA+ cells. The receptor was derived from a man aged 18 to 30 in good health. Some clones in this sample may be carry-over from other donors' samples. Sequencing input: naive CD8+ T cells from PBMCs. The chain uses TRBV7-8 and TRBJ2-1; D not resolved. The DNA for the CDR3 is TGTGCCAGCAGCTTCAGATACAATGAGCAGTTCTTC. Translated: CASSFRYNEQFF.